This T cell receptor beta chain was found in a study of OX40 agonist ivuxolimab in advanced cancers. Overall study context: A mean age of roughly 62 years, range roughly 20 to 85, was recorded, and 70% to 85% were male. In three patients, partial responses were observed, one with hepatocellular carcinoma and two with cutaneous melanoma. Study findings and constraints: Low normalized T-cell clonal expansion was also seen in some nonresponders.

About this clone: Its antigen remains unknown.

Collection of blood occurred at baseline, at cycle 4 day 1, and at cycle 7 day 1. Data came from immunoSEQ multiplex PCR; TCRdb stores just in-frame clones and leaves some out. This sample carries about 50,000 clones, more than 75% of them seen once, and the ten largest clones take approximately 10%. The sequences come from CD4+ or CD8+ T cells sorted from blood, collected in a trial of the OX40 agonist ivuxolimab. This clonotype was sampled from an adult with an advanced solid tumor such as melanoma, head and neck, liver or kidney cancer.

The chain's CDR3 is CASSMSAMSSSREQYF. CDR3 nucleotides: TGTGCCAGTAGTATGTCGGCAATGTCCAGCAGTCGCGAGCAGTACTTC. The V and J genes are TRBV19 and TRBJ2-7; D unclear. The ends were cut back, 3 bases at V and 6 bases at J, with 21 bases in the middle. The CDR3 length is 16 residues. Per the germline V gene, CDR1 is LNHDA and CDR2 is SQIVND (reference sequence).